This T cell receptor (beta chain) derives from a study of CD4 T cells in relation to SARS-CoV-2 and coronaviruses. Study-level information: ViraFEST: roughly ten-day antigen culture of PBMCs, then TCR beta CDR3 sequencing. The HLA restriction of the shared crossreactive spike epitopes was mapped.

Sorted naive or memory CD4+ cells met CEF peptides for around ten days. The repertoire was sequenced with immunoSEQ multiplex PCR; TCRdb's copy has only in-frame clones and lacks some. This sample carries some 37,000 clones, 70% to 85% of them seen once, and the ten largest clones take roughly 2.8%. Looked up from germline, CDR1 is MDHEN and CDR2 is SYDVKM. V lost 9 bases, J lost 9 bases, and 17 bases lay in between. The CDR3 length is 13 residues. Turning to this clone: The antigen is not known.

Sequencing was carried out using memory CD4+ T cells from PBMCs, cultured in vitro. The gene calls are TRBV28 and TRBJ2-2; D not certain. The receptor comes from an adult with COVID-19. CDR3 sequence (DNA): TGTGCCAGTAGGCGAAGGGTTGCCCGGGAGCTGTTTTTT. Residues: CASRRRVARELFF.